These T cell receptor beta chains were read from a single sample in a study of T cell repertoires in cytomegalovirus infection. TCRdb recomputed calls from the reads with MiXCR, one row per CDR3 protein. The sample carries around 800,000 distinct CDR3 sequences, 30% to 35% recorded once. No antigen has been identified for these receptors. This sample comprised cultured CD8+ T cells from PBMCs, obtained from culture after CMV antigen stimulation. These receptors were collected from a human donor in good health (CMV status not recorded). Some clones in this sample may be carry-over from other donors' samples. The CDR3 runs from the conserved cysteine through the conserved F or W. D genes are given only for firm matches. The listing skips clone size in some rows; elsewhere it reads once, few, many or a size class.

d_gene	j_gene	abundance	v_gene	CDR3aa	CDR3nt
.	TRBJ2-7	.	TRBV6-5	CASSYSAPNYEQYF	TGTGCCAGCAGTTACTCAGCCCCGAACTACGAGCAGTACTTC
.	TRBJ2-1	.	TRBV4-1	CASSQAADLSSYNEQFF	TGCGCCAGCAGCCAAGCTGCGGACCTCTCTTCCTACAATGAGCAGTTCTTC
TRBD1	TRBJ2-4	.	TRBV6-1	CASSEAGTVKNIQYF	TGTGCCAGCAGTGAAGCCGGGACAGTAAAAAACATTCAGTACTTC
.	TRBJ1-1	.	TRBV10-2	CASSEWAYMNTEAFF	TGCGCCAGCAGTGAGTGGGCATACATGAACACTGAAGCTTTCTTT
.	TRBJ1-6	few	TRBV5-1	CASSLTATRSDSNSPLHF	TGCGCCAGCAGCCTTACAGCTACGCGGAGCGACAGTAATTCACCCCTCCACTTT
.	TRBJ2-1	few	TRBV6-5	CASTKLGEQFF	TGTGCCAGCACTAAATTAGGTGAGCAGTTCTTC
.	TRBJ2-1	.	TRBV19	CASNGDRSSYNEQFF	TGTGCCAGTAACGGTGACAGAAGCTCCTACAATGAGCAGTTCTTC
TRBD1	TRBJ2-1	.	TRBV24-1	CATRGTGYEQFF	TGTGCCACCAGAGGGACAGGGTATGAGCAGTTCTTC
TRBD1	TRBJ2-2	.	TRBV4-1	CASSQPGQGDTGELFF	TGCGCCAGCAGCCAACCTGGACAGGGAGACACCGGGGAGCTGTTTTTT
TRBD2	TRBJ2-1	.	TRBV19	CVSSISAGGRHEQFF	TGTGTCAGTAGTATCTCAGCGGGGGGCCGCCATGAGCAGTTCTTC
TRBD2	TRBJ2-6	few	TRBV7-2	CASRLAAPSGANVLTF	TGTGCCAGCAGGCTAGCGGCCCCCTCTGGGGCCAACGTCCTGACTTTC
.	TRBJ2-7	.	TRBV27	CASSLLGGRTYEQYF	TGTGCCAGCAGTTTATTGGGGGGGCGTACCTACGAGCAGTACTTC
TRBD1	TRBJ2-2	few	TRBV7-8	CASSPYRGSGELFF	TGTGCCAGCAGCCCCTACAGGGGTTCGGGGGAGCTGTTTTTT
.	TRBJ1-6	few	TRBV7-9	CASDSPLHF	TGTGCAAGCGATTCACCCCTCCACTTT
.	TRBJ1-1	.	TRBV4-2	CASSLDDTGREAFF	TGTGCCAGCAGCCTCGACGATACAGGGCGTGAAGCTTTCTTT
.	TRBJ2-7	few	TRBV10-2	CASSESGGPYTGIYEQYF	TGCGCCAGCAGTGAGTCCGGGGGACCCTACACAGGGATCTACGAGCAGTACTTC
.	TRBJ1-1	.	TRBV7-3	CASTGDLDPNTEAFF	TGTGCCAGCACGGGGGACCTAGACCCGAACACTGAAGCTTTCTTT
TRBD2	TRBJ2-5	few	TRBV4-1	CASSQGSGAAETQYF	TGCGCCAGCAGCCAAGGTAGCGGGGCGGCCGAGACCCAGTACTTC
TRBD1	TRBJ1-2	.	TRBV4-1	CASSQDFEGAYGYTF	TGCGCCAGCAGCCAAGATTTCGAGGGGGCCTATGGCTACACCTTC
.	TRBJ1-1	.	TRBV20-1	CSAALGRFSEAFF	TGCAGTGCCGCTCTTGGACGGTTCTCTGAAGCTTTCTTT
.	TRBJ1-6	once	TRBV5-5	CASSYNRQIYYNSPLHF	TGTGCCAGCAGTTATAACCGACAGATCTACTATAATTCACCCCTCCACTTT
.	TRBJ2-7	few	TRBV12-3/TRBV12-4	CASSLGTRSYEQYF	TGTGCCAGCAGTTTGGGGACACGCTCCTACGAGCAGTACTTC
.	TRBJ1-2	.	TRBV4-1	CASSQGPTGIYGYTF	TGCGCCAGCAGCCAAGGTCCCACAGGGATCTATGGCTACACCTTC
TRBD1	TRBJ1-5	few	TRBV24-1	CATSRQGVNQPQHF	TGTGCCACGTCAAGACAGGGTGTGAATCAGCCCCAGCATTTT
TRBD1	TRBJ2-1	few	TRBV15	CATTPRMPGQGRNEQFF	TGTGCCACCACCCCGCGGATGCCGGGACAGGGGAGGAATGAGCAGTTCTTC
TRBD1	TRBJ2-7	few	TRBV7-9	CASSETGGNYEQYF	TGTGCCAGCAGCGAGACAGGGGGCAACTACGAGCAGTACTTC
.	TRBJ1-1	.	TRBV12-3/TRBV12-4	CASSPDISEAFF	TGTGCCAGCAGCCCGGACATCTCTGAAGCTTTCTTT
.	TRBJ2-7	few	TRBV19	CASSITPYSYEQYF	TGTGCCAGTAGTATAACTCCGTACTCCTACGAGCAGTACTTC
TRBD1	TRBJ2-1	.	TRBV6-1	CASGDRVLHEQFF	TGTGCCAGCGGGGACAGGGTCCTCCATGAGCAGTTCTTC
.	TRBJ1-1	few	TRBV7-9	CASSPPGGLDTEAFF	TGTGCCAGCAGCCCCCCGGGAGGGTTGGACACTGAAGCTTTCTTT
TRBD1	TRBJ1-1	many	TRBV7-9	CASSSPGQLNTEAFF	TGTGCCAGCAGCAGTCCGGGACAGCTGAACACTGAAGCTTTCTTT
.	TRBJ1-5	.	TRBV12-3/TRBV12-4	CASSYVSNQPQHF	TGTGCCAGCAGTTACGTTAGCAATCAGCCCCAGCATTTT
TRBD2	TRBJ2-1	many	TRBV7-6	CASSLAGPSGGPYNEQFF	TGTGCCAGCAGCTTAGCCGGGCCTAGCGGGGGGCCCTACAATGAGCAGTTCTTC
TRBD1	TRBJ1-1	few	TRBV7-2	CASRSQGRNTEAFF	TGTGCCAGCAGGTCACAGGGGCGGAACACTGAAGCTTTCTTT
TRBD1	TRBJ1-3	.	TRBV5-1	CASSFTGGAGNTIYF	TGCGCCAGTAGCTTTACAGGGGGCGCCGGAAACACCATATATTTT
.	TRBJ2-1	.	TRBV14	CASSPSRGSSYNERFF	TGTGCCAGCAGCCCTTCACGGGGTAGCTCCTACAATGAGCGGTTCTTC
.	TRBJ1-5	.	TRBV4-1	CASSQDSLGVGGNQPQHF	TGCGCCAGCAGCCAAGATTCATTGGGGGTCGGGGGCAATCAGCCCCAGCATTTT
.	TRBJ1-2	.	TRBV7-6	CASSLEVQGPPYGYTF	TGTGCCAGCAGCTTAGAAGTGCAGGGGCCCCCCTATGGCTACACCTTC
TRBD1	TRBJ1-5	few	TRBV19	CASSIVRDRPEFLNQPQHF	TGTGCCAGTAGTATAGTGCGGGACAGACCCGAATTCCTCAATCAGCCCCAGCATTTT
.	TRBJ2-3	.	TRBV10-2	CASSEVQRYTDTQYF	TGCGCCAGCAGTGAGGTCCAGCGGTACACAGATACGCAGTATTTT
.	TRBJ2-7	few	TRBV7-9	CASRRGDSSYEQYF	TGTGCCAGCAGGCGGGGGGACAGCTCCTACGAGCAGTACTTC
.	TRBJ2-1	.	TRBV29-1	CSATSGLAFF	TGCAGCGCTACCTCGGGGTTGGCGTTCTTC
TRBD1	TRBJ2-3	few	TRBV7-9	CASSNTGTETTDTQYF	TGTGCCAGCAGCAACACCGGGACAGAGACCACAGATACGCAGTATTTT
TRBD2	TRBJ2-3	.	TRBV6-5	CASSYSVASGGKRASTDTQYF	TGTGCCAGCAGTTACTCGGTGGCTAGCGGGGGGAAGCGAGCTAGCACAGATACGCAGTATTTT
.	TRBJ2-3	few	TRBV9	CASSVAWGLSATQYF	TGTGCCAGCAGCGTAGCTTGGGGCCTCTCCGCTACGCAGTATTTT